The 18 T cell receptor beta chains listed next were all sequenced from one sample in a study of blood T cell repertoires in COVID-19. Method: immunoSEQ multiplex PCR; TCRdb's copy keeps in-frame clones and lacks some. The sample shows over 65,000 clones, roughly 90% of them seen only once. The sequenced sample consisted of peripheral blood. All receptors derive from an older woman with acute or convalescent COVID-19.

The J gene is TRBJ2-5, the V gene TRBV6-5, with 7 bases identical to TRBD1. Germline CDR1 is MNHEY and CDR2 is SVGAGI. The CDR3 is 13 residues long. The trim removed 4 bases at V and 2 bases at J, leaving 1 base unmatched. CDR3 residues: CASSWDRQETQYF. CDR3 DNA sequence: TGTGCCAGCAGTTGGGACAGACAAGAGACCCAGTACTTC.

The chain is built from TRBV19 and TRBJ2-1, with TRBD2 identical over 8 bases. The CDR3 is 15 amino acids. Unmatched junction bases numbered 12, after V lost 7 bases and J lost 7 bases. Germline CDR1 and CDR2: LNHDA and SQIVND (reference sequence). For the CDR3, the DNA is TGTGCCAGTACCCAAACGGGGGGGGCCGGGAATGAGCAGTTCTTC. Encoded protein: CASTQTGGAGNEQFF.

The chain joins TRBV7-3 to TRBJ1-1, with D unresolved. V dropped 2 bases and J dropped 1 base, with 11 bases sitting between them. There are 15 residues in the CDR3. CDR1 and CDR2 (germline): SGHTA, FQGTGA. CDR3 sequence: CASSLFGPENTEAFF. The CDR3 nucleotides are TGTGCCAGCAGCTTATTTGGGCCTGAGAACACTGAAGCTTTCTTT.

V and J are TRBV10-3 and TRBJ2-1; a possible D gene is TRBD2 (5 bases). CDR3 length: 12 residues. CDR1 and CDR2 (germline): ENHRY, SYGVKD. V was trimmed by 4 bases and J by 8 bases, leaving 9 bases between them. As DNA, the CDR3 is TGTGCCATCAGTGTCCGGGAAGATGAGCAGTTCTTC. This translates into CAISVREDEQFF.

The V and J genes are TRBV7-9 and TRBJ2-5, with D possibly TRBD1 on 6 matching bases. The germline gives CDR1 SEHNR, CDR2 FQNEAQ (reference sequence). V was cut by 6 bases and J by 5 bases, with 13 bases left in between. The CDR3 length is 13 residues. The CDR3: CASSFTGMETQYF. The CDR3 DNA is TGTGCCAGCAGTTTCACAGGGATGGAGACCCAGTACTTC.

The V gene is TRBV30, the J gene TRBJ2-7, with 9 bases aligning to TRBD2. The CDR3 is made up of 14 amino acids. Germline CDR1 reads GTSNPN; CDR2 reads SVGIG (reference sequence). The trim removed 2 bases at V and 5 bases at J, leaving 7 bases unmatched. CDR3 amino acids: CAWSKEGLANEQYV. As DNA, the CDR3 is TGTGCCTGGAGTAAGGAGGGACTAGCCAACGAGCAGTACGTC.

The chain is built from TRBV27 and TRBJ2-3; D is unclear. The CDR3 spans 12 residues. Trimming removed 7 bases at V and 0 bases at J, with 5 bases between. Germline CDR1 MNHEY, CDR2 SMNVEV (reference sequence). The CDR3 DNA reads as TGTGCCAGCAAAACTAGCACAGATACGCAGTATTTT. Its translation is CASKTSTDTQYF.

The chain carries TRBV7-8 and TRBJ2-1, with 9 nucleotides matching TRBD2. This CDR3 has 16 amino acids. Germline V gives CDR1 SGHVS, CDR2 FQNEAQ. V was pared by 3 bases and J by 2 bases, with 5 bases of the junction left unmatched. The CDR3 here is CASSFGRGGPYNEQFF. DNA of the CDR3: TGTGCCAGCAGCTTTGGGCGGGGGGGCCCCTACAATGAGCAGTTCTTC.

The V and J genes are TRBV6-4 and TRBJ2-4, with TRBD2 identical over 13 bases. The V and J ends lost 4 bases and 1 base, in that order; junction bases with no gene match: 7. The length of the CDR3 is 18 residues. CDR1 MRHNA and CDR2 SNTAGT come from the germline V gene. The CDR3 nucleotides read TGTGCCAGCAGTGGCCCTAAACTAGCGGGGGGGGCCAAAAACATTCAGTACTTC. Protein product: CASSGPKLAGGAKNIQYF.

The chain has TRBV4-2 and TRBJ2-4; 7 bases are a match to TRBD1. The germline V gene encodes CDR1 LGHNA and CDR2 YNFKEQ. With V trimmed by 8 bases and J by 12 bases, 16 bases remained unmatched. This CDR3 region has 14 residues. The CDR3 is CASDDPGQPYPQYF. Here the CDR3 DNA reads TGTGCCAGCGACGACCCGGGACAGCCATATCCTCAGTACTTC.

This rearrangement joins TRBV6-5 to TRBJ2-5; a weak D match, TRBD2 (5 bases). Trimming took 2 bases from V and 4 from J, leaving 8 bases between them. The CDR3 consists of 13 residues. CDR1 is MNHEY and CDR2 is SVGAGI in the germline V gene. The CDR3 DNA follows: TGTGCCAGCAGTTACGGCGGGTTAGAGACCCAGTACTTC. This encodes CASSYGGLETQYF.

This clone showed up just a few times. The V gene is TRBV6-2 or TRBV6-3, the J gene TRBJ1-4; TRBD1 might be the D (6 bases). The V gene lost 6 bases and the J gene lost 8 bases, with 19 bases spanning the gap. Germline-derived CDR1 and CDR2 are MNHEY and SVGEGT. The CDR3 covers 15 residues. DNA for the CDR3: TGTGCCAGCAGCTCTCCTCAGGGGCTCTCGGAAAAACTGTTTTTT. It specifies CASSSPQGLSEKLFF.

CDR3 region: CASSLGLAGVGQETQYF. DNA for the CDR3: TGTGCCAGCAGCTTAGGACTAGCGGGAGTGGGGCAAGAGACCCAGTACTTC. V and J are TRBV11-3 and TRBJ2-5; 12 positions agree with TRBD2. V was pared by 1 base and J by 2 bases, with 5 bases of the junction left unmatched. Germline V lookup: CDR1 SGHNT, CDR2 YENEEA. This CDR3 comprises 17 residues.

The V gene is TRBV5-4, the J gene TRBJ2-3; D might be TRBD2 (6 bases). CDR1 and CDR2 (germline): SGHNT, YYREEE (reference sequence). The V end was cut by 4 bases, the J end by 1 base, with 13 bases between. There are 15 residues in the CDR3. In DNA form, the CDR3 reads TGTGCCAGCAGCCACTCGTCGGGGGGCACAGATACGCAGTATTTT. It codes for CASSHSSGGTDTQYF.

The gene calls are TRBV19 and TRBJ2-3; D uncertain. Germline CDR1 is LNHDA and CDR2 is SQIVND (reference sequence). The CDR3 covers 13 residues. V was trimmed by 5 bases and J by 2 bases, leaving 8 bases between them. CDR3 coding DNA: TGTGCCAGTAGTGCCACTTACACAGATACGCAGTATTTT. This translates into CASSATYTDTQYF. Variable domain in full (rest from reference TRBV19 and TRBJ2-3): DGGITQSPKYLFRKEGQNVTLSCEQNLNHDAMYWYRQDPGQGLRLIYYSQIVNDFQKGDIAEGYSVSREKKESFPLTVTSAQKNPTAFYLCASSATYTDTQYFGPGTRLTVL.

The rearrangement uses TRBV21-1 and TRBJ2-7; the D call of TRBD1 is as the table states it, not checked on the DNA. TRBV21-1 is a listed pseudogene. The CDR3 has 15 residues. The CDR3 region has the DNA TGTGCCAGCAGCAAAGGGGCAGGGTGCTCCTACGAGCAGTACGTC. Encoded protein: CASSKGAGCSYEQYV.

This sequence joins TRBV18 and TRBJ1-2, with TRBD1 matching 10 bases. Germline V gene lookup returns CDR1 KGHSH and CDR2 LQKENI. The V and J ends lost 2 bases and 0 bases, in that order; junction bases with no gene match: 0. This CDR3 comprises 15 residues. CDR3 in DNA: TGTGCCAGCTCACCAGGGACAGGGGCTAACTATGGCTACACCTTC. Its translation: CASSPGTGANYGYTF.

This chain joins TRBV11-3 and TRBJ2-2; tentative D call: TRBD1 (5 bases). Germline CDR1 reads SGHNT; CDR2 reads YENEEA. The CDR3 has 16 amino acids. The V end was cut by 5 bases, the J end by 6 bases, with 19 bases between. The CDR3 DNA reads TGTGCCAGCAGCAAATCCGTTACAGGAAGAGCCGGGGAGCTGTTTTTT. This sequence encodes CASSKSVTGRAGELFF.